Listed below are T cell receptor beta chains from one sample, sequenced in a study of T cell responses to AZD1222 COVID-19 vaccine. Produced via immunoSEQ multiplex PCR; TCRdb's table is partial and in-frame only. In the table there are some 100,000 clones, roughly nine tenths of which are singletons. The material sequenced was peripheral blood, taken on day 0 of AZD1222 vaccination. These receptors were obtained from an adult in good health. Each CDR3 is given with its conserved first and last residue. A D gene is named only where the DNA matches it firmly. For some rows the clone size is stated as once, few or many, or as a class when expanded; others skip it.

v_call	clone_size	d_call	cdr3_length	j_call	cdr3_aa	cdr3_nt
TRBV4-2	-	-	14	TRBJ1-2	CASSQEGNDYGYTF	TGTGCCAGCAGCCAAGAAGGGAACGACTATGGCTACACCTTC
TRBV2	-	TRBD1	15	TRBJ1-1	CASSPRGLGNTEAFF	TGTGCCAGCAGTCCCAGGGGGCTCGGGAACACTGAAGCTTTCTTT
TRBV10-1	-	TRBD1	15	TRBJ2-2	CASSEGTGHTGELFF	TGCGCCAGCAGTGAGGGGACAGGGCACACCGGGGAGCTGTTTTTT
TRBV18	-	-	14	TRBJ1-5	CASSLQESNQPQHF	TGTGCCAGCTCACTACAGGAAAGCAATCAGCCCCAGCATTTT
TRBV10-1	-	-	15	TRBJ2-3	CASSMDSPLTDTQYF	TGCGCCAGCAGTATGGACTCCCCACTCACAGATACGCAGTATTTT
TRBV12-3/TRBV12-4	few	-	13	TRBJ1-4	CASSFWTNEKLFF	TGTGCCAGCAGTTTTTGGACTAATGAAAAACTGTTTTTT
TRBV4-1	few	TRBD1	19	TRBJ1-1	CASSQDGGTVIYSNTEAFF	TGCGCCAGCAGCCAAGATGGAGGGACAGTGATTTATTCGAACACTGAAGCTTTCTTT
TRBV9	-	-	17	TRBJ1-6	CASSVRPGQYYNSPLHF	TGTGCCAGCAGCGTACGACCCGGACAGTACTATAATTCACCCCTCCACTTT
TRBV24-1	few	-	13	TRBJ1-2	CATSDSDSYGYTF	TGTGCCACCAGTGACTCGGACAGCTATGGCTACACCTTC
TRBV6-5	-	TRBD1	16	TRBJ1-3	CASSYSRDSLGNTIYF	TGTGCCAGCAGTTACTCGCGGGACAGCCTTGGAAACACCATATATTTT
TRBV5-1	-	TRBD1	14	TRBJ2-3	CASSFGQGTDTQYF	TGCGCCAGCAGCTTTGGACAGGGAACAGATACGCAGTATTTT
TRBV18	-	TRBD1	19	TRBJ2-1	CASSLRDRGHLGGYNEQFF	TGTGCCAGCTCACTAAGGGACAGGGGGCATCTAGGGGGCTACAATGAGCAGTTCTTC
TRBV5-4	-	-	12	TRBJ1-1	CASSSGGAEAFF	TGTGCCAGCAGCTCCGGGGGGGCTGAAGCTTTCTTT
TRBV19	few	-	15	TRBJ1-2	CASSIDRGSNYGYTF	TGTGCCAGTAGTATAGACCGGGGATCTAACTATGGCTACACCTTC
TRBV4-3	-	TRBD2	16	TRBJ2-1	CASSQGISGAYNEQFF	TGCGCCAGCAGCCAAGGTATTAGCGGGGCGTACAATGAGCAGTTCTTC
TRBV27	-	-	17	TRBJ1-5	CASSRGTLNGCNQPQHF	TGTGCCAGCAGTCGAGGGACACTTAACGGTTGCAATCAGCCCCAGCATTTT
TRBV18	-	-	14	TRBJ1-5	CASSPPDSNQPQHF	TGTGCCAGCTCACCACCCGATAGCAATCAGCCCCAGCATTTT
TRBV3-1/TRBV3-2	-	-	15	TRBJ2-2	CASSQDRLYTGELFF	TGTGCCAGCAGCCAAGATCGACTTTACACCGGGGAGCTGTTTTTT
TRBV27	-	-	16	TRBJ2-7	CASRPTGTSLFYEQYF	TGTGCCAGCAGACCCACAGGGACTTCTCTCTTCTACGAGCAGTACTTC
TRBV7-9	-	-	14	TRBJ1-1	CASSLEQGISEAFF	TGTGCCAGCAGCTTAGAACAGGGAATCTCTGAAGCTTTCTTT
TRBV19	-	-	13	TRBJ1-1	CASTRLMNTEAFF	TGTGCCAGTACACGGCTTATGAACACTGAAGCTTTCTTT
TRBV5-4	once	-	15	TRBJ2-3	CASSSSRSSTDTQYF	TGTGCCAGCAGCTCTAGCCGATCTAGCACAGATACGCAGTATTTT
TRBV7-2	-	TRBD1	15	TRBJ1-4	CASSPRTGTNEKLFF	TGTGCCAGCAGCCCACGGACAGGGACTAATGAAAAACTGTTTTTT
TRBV6-4	many	-	15	TRBJ2-3	CASSDGGTSTDTQYF	TGTGCCAGCAGTGACGGCGGAACTAGCACAGATACGCAGTATTTT
TRBV5-4	few	-	14	TRBJ1-1	CASSLGLMNTEAFF	TGTGCCAGCAGCTTAGGACTCATGAACACTGAAGCTTTCTTT
TRBV4-2	-	-	17	TRBJ2-1	CASSQDEDGSSHNEQFF	TGTGCCAGCAGCCAAGATGAGGACGGGAGTTCCCACAATGAGCAGTTCTTC
TRBV7-8	-	TRBD2	18	TRBJ2-7	CASSLYSRTSGSRNEQYF	TGTGCCAGCAGCCTGTATTCGAGGACTAGCGGGAGTCGGAACGAGCAGTACTTC
TRBV19	-	TRBD2	17	TRBJ2-5	CASSIRGLAGFQETQYF	TGTGCCAGTAGTATAAGGGGACTAGCGGGCTTTCAAGAGACCCAGTACTTC
TRBV5-8	-	-	16	TRBJ1-6	CASSFGDSSYNSPLHF	TGTGCCAGCAGCTTCGGTGATAGCTCCTATAATTCACCCCTCCACTTT
TRBV18	-	-	19	TRBJ1-1	CASSPRVGGGTAGNTEAFF	TGTGCCAGCTCACCACGAGTGGGGGGCGGCACCGCGGGGAACACTGAAGCTTTCTTT
TRBV9	-	-	15	TRBJ2-7	CASSVSGQAGYEQYF	TGTGCCAGCAGCGTATCCGGGCAGGCGGGCTACGAGCAGTACTTC
TRBV7-2	few	TRBD1	16	TRBJ1-3	CASSSRAGGDGNTIYF	TGTGCCAGCAGCTCTAGGGCAGGGGGTGACGGAAACACCATATATTTT
TRBV18	-	-	13	TRBJ2-7	CASSPALGYEQYF	TGTGCCAGCTCACCCGCGCTAGGGTACGAGCAGTACTTC
TRBV3-1/TRBV3-2	once	TRBD1	16	TRBJ1-3	CASSETTGYSGNTIYF	TGTGCCAGCAGCGAAACGACAGGGTATTCGGGAAACACCATATATTTT
TRBV9	-	-	13	TRBJ1-3	CASSVQGPDTIYF	TGTGCCAGCAGCGTACAGGGGCCGGACACCATATATTTT
TRBV11-3	few	TRBD1	15	TRBJ1-1	CASSLGTGLNTEAFF	TGTGCCAGCAGCTTGGGGACAGGCTTGAACACTGAAGCTTTCTTT
TRBV12-2	-	-	15	TRBJ2-7	CASRLDPRDPYEQYF	TGTGCAAGTCGCTTAGATCCCCGGGACCCCTACGAGCAGTACTTC
TRBV9	-	-	12	TRBJ2-1	CASSVDLGEQFF	TGTGCCAGCAGCGTAGACCTGGGCGAGCAGTTCTTC
TRBV5-1	-	-	13	TRBJ1-2	CASTPGTRYGYTF	TGCGCCAGCACCCCTGGGACGAGGTATGGCTACACCTTC
TRBV5-6	-	TRBD1	16	TRBJ1-4	CASSLRDRGRLGKLFF	TGTGCCAGCAGCTTGAGGGACAGGGGGCGACTCGGAAAACTGTTTTTT
TRBV21-1	-	-	16	TRBJ2-1	CASSNGQGAGCNEQFF	TGTGCCAGCAGCAATGGTCAGGGGGCCGGATGCAATGAGCAGTTCTTC
TRBV18	-	-	13	TRBJ1-1	CASSPRDGTEAFF	TGTGCCAGCTCACCGCGAGACGGCACTGAAGCTTTCTTT
TRBV4-1	once	-	13	TRBJ2-7	CASSQSGSYEQYF	TGCGCCAGCAGCCAATCGGGGTCCTACGAGCAGTACTTC
TRBV6-5	once	-	16	TRBJ1-4	CASSYSKGTNNEKLFF	TGTGCCAGCAGTTACTCGAAGGGGACTAATAATGAAAAACTGTTTTTT
TRBV4-3	-	-	16	TRBJ2-7	CASSQSVQAGGYEQYF	TGCGCCAGCAGCCAATCTGTGCAGGCAGGAGGGTACGAGCAGTACTTC
TRBV9	-	-	15	TRBJ2-5	CASSVDEGVRETQYF	TGTGCCAGCAGCGTAGACGAGGGGGTTCGGGAGACCCAGTACTTC
TRBV5-4	-	TRBD1	13	TRBJ2-7	CASSYRGAYEQYF	TGTGCCAGCAGCTACAGGGGTGCCTACGAGCAGTACTTC
TRBV10-2	once	-	19	TRBJ2-2	CASSESTSARAGNTGELFF	TGCGCCAGCAGTGAGTCGACGTCAGCCCGGGCCGGGAACACCGGGGAGCTGTTTTTT
TRBV19	-	TRBD1	16	TRBJ2-7	CASSREPGGTRYEQYF	TGTGCCAGTAGTAGAGAACCAGGGGGCACGAGGTACGAGCAGTACTTC
TRBV6-2/TRBV6-3	-	-	14	TRBJ1-5	CASSSIYSNQPQHF	TGTGCCAGCAGTTCCATCTATAGCAATCAGCCCCAGCATTTT
TRBV7-2	-	-	15	TRBJ2-5	CASSPGDRQQETQYF	TGTGCCAGCAGCCCGGGGGACAGACAGCAAGAGACCCAGTACTTC
TRBV24-1	-	-	14	TRBJ1-4	CATSDPPPNEKLFF	TGTGCCACCAGTGATCCCCCCCCTAATGAAAAACTGTTTTTT
TRBV18	-	TRBD1	15	TRBJ2-7	CASSPPGQGSYEQYF	TGTGCCAGCTCACCACCGGGACAGGGGTCCTACGAGCAGTACTTC
TRBV10-1	-	-	14	TRBJ1-1	CASSESAGGSEAFF	TGCGCCAGCAGTGAGTCAGCGGGGGGGAGTGAAGCTTTCTTT